These 24 T cell receptor beta chains were sequenced from one sample in a study of blood T cell repertoires in COVID-19. Method: immunoSEQ multiplex PCR; TCRdb's copy keeps in-frame clones and lacks some. The sample yields about 240,000 clones, roughly 83% seen once. The sample comprised peripheral blood. The source of these receptors is a man older than 75 with acute or convalescent COVID-19.

J is TRBJ1-1 and V is TRBV28; a possible D gene is TRBD1 (6 bases). Between the trimmed V and J ends, which lost 7 bases and 6 bases, there was a span of 15 bases. Germline V gene sequence: CDR1 MDHEN, CDR2 SYDVKM. This CDR3 has 13 residues. The CDR3 region is CASKLTGSAEAFF. The CDR3 nucleotides are TGTGCCAGCAAACTAACAGGGTCGGCTGAAGCTTTCTTT.

This clone was seen a handful of times. The rearrangement uses TRBV5-1 and TRBJ1-5, with 8 bases aligning to TRBD1. Germline trimming cut 0 bases from V and 14 bases from J; bases unmatched to any gene: 13. Germline V gene lookup returns CDR1 SGHRS and CDR2 YFSETQ. There are 15 residues in the CDR3. The CDR3 region has the DNA TGCGCCAGCAGCTTGGAAGCAGGGGGCCGTTTCAAGAAGCATTTT. Translation: CASSLEAGGRFKKHF.

The chain is built from TRBV18 and TRBJ2-2; the D gene is possibly TRBD2 (6 bases). Germline CDR1 and CDR2: KGHSH and LQKENI. This CDR3 is 16 amino acids long. V dropped 3 bases and J dropped 5 bases, with 16 bases sitting between them. CDR3 protein: CASSPPPGVRTGELFF. The DNA of the CDR3 is TGTGCCAGCTCACCCCCCCCGGGGGTAAGAACCGGGGAGCTGTTTTTT.

This chain joins TRBV5-1 and TRBJ2-2; 9 bases are shared with TRBD1. V gave up 4 bases and J gave up 4 bases; unmatched junction bases: 11. CDR1 and CDR2 (germline): SGHRS, YFSETQ. The CDR3 totals 17 residues. CDR3 loop: CASSITTGGAGTGELFF. CDR3 DNA: TGCGCCAGCAGCATCACCACAGGGGGCGCCGGCACCGGGGAGCTGTTTTTT.

This chain uses TRBV27 with TRBJ1-1; D remains unclear. Germline V gives CDR1 MNHEY, CDR2 SMNVEV (reference sequence). The V and J ends lost 6 bases and 0 bases respectively, with 11 bases between them. This CDR3 region has 14 residues. CDR3 sequence: CASSRGLLNTEAFF. CDR3 sequence (DNA): TGTGCCAGCAGCCGTGGGCTGCTGAACACTGAAGCTTTCTTT.

The J gene is TRBJ2-5, the V gene TRBV7-9; 7 positions agree with TRBD1. There are 15 residues in the CDR3. J lost 5 bases, V lost 0 bases, and 6 bases had no gene match. Per the germline V gene, CDR1 is SEHNR and CDR2 is FQNEAQ (reference sequence). CDR3 amino acids: CASSLAQGMSETQYF. The DNA for the CDR3 is TGTGCCAGCAGCTTAGCACAGGGGATGTCTGAGACCCAGTACTTC.

CDR3 region: CASSLDGSYEQYF. CDR3 in DNA: TGTGCCAGCAGTTTAGACGGTTCCTACGAGCAGTACTTC. J is TRBJ2-7 and V is TRBV12-3 or TRBV12-4; unclear D gene. Trimming removed 1 base at V and 1 base at J, with 5 bases between. This CDR3 contains 13 residues.

The chain has TRBV18 and TRBJ2-2, with D possibly matching TRBD1 (6 bases). The CDR3 length is 15 residues. CDR1 and CDR2 from the germline V gene are KGHSH and LQKENI. Trimming stripped 3 bases from V and 1 base from J, with 9 bases between. This CDR3 reads CASSPRTENTGELFF. In nucleotides, the CDR3 is TGTGCCAGCTCACCCCGGACAGAGAACACCGGGGAGCTGTTTTTT.

This clone was counted a single time. CDR3 sequence reads: CASSLERATDTQYF. The DNA for the CDR3 is TGCGCCAGCAGCTTAGAGCGGGCCACAGATACGCAGTATTTT. This chain connects TRBV5-1 to TRBJ2-3, with a possible D match to TRBD2 (6 bases). CDR3 length: 14 residues. Trimming stripped 2 bases from V and 2 bases from J, with 9 bases between. CDR1 and CDR2 from the germline V gene are SGHRS and YFSETQ. The whole variable domain, remainder taken from reference TRBV5-1 and TRBJ2-3, is KAGVTQTPRYLIKTRGQQVTLSCSPISGHRSVSWYQQTPGQGLQFLFEYFSETQRNKGNFPGRFSGRQFSNSRSEMNVSTLELGDSALYLCASSLERATDTQYFGPGTRLTVL.

This rearrangement joins TRBV6-5 to TRBJ1-5; no firm D call. The germline V gene encodes CDR1 MNHEY and CDR2 SVGAGI. Trimming cost V 5 bases and J 5 bases, with 10 bases left between them. CDR3 length: 13 residues. The CDR3 bases are TGTGCCAGCAGTCCTACAGTAGATCAGCCCCAGCATTTT. Protein: CASSPTVDQPQHF.

The chain couples TRBV21-1 to TRBJ1-4. TRBV21-1 constitutes a pseudogene. The CDR3 runs to 17 residues. In DNA, the CDR3 is TGTGCCAGCAGCCAGAGGGAATTGGGAGGGGAGTATGAAAAACTGTTTTTT. Protein: CASSQRELGGEYEKLFF.

The genes are TRBV3-1 (or the pseudogene TRBV3-2) and TRBJ2-1, with 9 nucleotides matching TRBD1. CDR1 and CDR2 (germline): LGHDT, YNNKEL (reference sequence). Trimming took 4 bases from V and 8 from J; bases not matched to a gene: 0. This CDR3 region has 12 residues. CDR3 sequence: CASSRTGDEQFF. CDR3 sequence (DNA): TGTGCCAGCAGCCGGACAGGGGATGAGCAGTTCTTC.

The gene calls are TRBV3-1 (or the pseudogene TRBV3-2) and TRBJ2-5; 12 bases agree with TRBD2. This CDR3 region has 14 residues. Germline CDR1 reads LGHDT; CDR2 reads YNNKEL (reference sequence). With V trimmed by 7 bases and J by 5 bases, 5 bases remained unmatched. CDR3 DNA: TGTGCCAGCACTGGACTAGCGGGACGGGAGACCCAGTACTTC. Amino acids: CASTGLAGRETQYF.

The table lists this clone with a few counts. This chain uses TRBV27 with TRBJ1-5; weak D call: TRBD1 (5 bases). Germline-derived CDR1 and CDR2 are MNHEY and SMNVEV (reference sequence). The CDR3 totals 13 residues. Trimming cost V 8 bases and J 6 bases, with 14 bases left between them. This CDR3 reads CASCSGRGQPQHF. The DNA of the CDR3 is TGTGCCAGCTGCTCAGGGAGGGGTCAGCCCCAGCATTTT.

In its sample, this clone was seen once. The rearrangement uses TRBV28 and TRBJ1-5; tentative D call: TRBD1 (6 bases). CDR3 size: 14 residues. Germline V CDR1 and CDR2: MDHEN, SYDVKM. V was shortened by 3 bases and J by 3 bases, with 9 bases between the two germline ends. This CDR3 reads CASSFGGANQPQHF. In DNA, the CDR3 is TGTGCCAGCAGTTTCGGGGGGGCCAATCAGCCCCAGCATTTT.

The chain joins TRBV12-3 or TRBV12-4 to TRBJ1-2; 7 nucleotides align to TRBD1. The CDR3 contains 13 residues. After removal of 6 bases from V and 6 bases from J, the junction contained 7 bases not matched to a gene. CDR3 loop: CASSLTGWDGYTF. CDR3 in DNA: TGTGCCAGCAGCCTGACAGGGTGGGATGGCTACACCTTC.

The gene calls are TRBV4-3 and TRBJ1-2, with 8 bases matching TRBD1. This CDR3 comprises 16 residues. Trimming took 0 bases from V and 4 from J; bases not matched to a gene: 7. The V gene's germline CDR1 is LGHNA and CDR2 YSLEER. The CDR3: CASSQDKVDRAYGYTF. The CDR3 nucleotides read TGCGCCAGCAGCCAAGATAAGGTGGACAGGGCCTATGGCTACACCTTC.

This clone came up once. This CDR3 is CASSLLKGLGDEQFF. CDR3 nucleotide sequence: TGTGCCAGCAGCCTATTGAAGGGGCTTGGTGATGAGCAGTTCTTC. The chain links TRBV3-1 (or the pseudogene TRBV3-2) to TRBJ2-1; TRBD1 is a possible D gene (5 bases). The CDR3 is made up of 15 amino acids. Per germline, CDR1 LGHDT and CDR2 YNNKEL (reference sequence). Trimming pared 4 bases from V and 8 bases from J, leaving 18 bases between.

The CDR3 region has the DNA TGTGCCAGTAGTATAGCGCCCGGGACAGCCCTCGACGATCTGTTTTTT. Residues: CASSIAPGTALDDLFF. The chain is built from TRBV19 and TRBJ1-4; 7 bases map to TRBD1. Looked up from germline, CDR1 is LNHDA and CDR2 is SQIVND (reference sequence). CDR3 length: 16 residues. V shed 1 base, J shed 14 bases, and the junction held 16 bases outside the gene matches.

This clone was detected once. This chain links TRBV6-6 with TRBJ2-1; 11 bases align to TRBD1. The CDR3 consists of 16 residues. CDR1 MNHNY and CDR2 SVGAGI come from the germline V gene (reference sequence). Trimming cost V 0 bases and J 7 bases; bases outside gene matches: 5. CDR3 region: CASSYSGTGGGNEQFF. The CDR3 DNA follows: TGTGCCAGCAGTTACTCCGGGACAGGGGGAGGGAATGAGCAGTTCTTC.

The rearrangement links TRBV24-1 to TRBJ2-3; D uncertain. CDR1 and CDR2 from the germline V gene are KGHDR and SFDVKD. With 3 bases removed from V and 0 bases from J, the gap between germline ends came to 9 bases. The CDR3 spans 15 residues. CDR3 sequence: CATSDADSSTDTQYF. CDR3 coding DNA: TGTGCCACCAGTGATGCCGACTCGAGCACAGATACGCAGTATTTT.

This sequence joins TRBV27 and TRBJ2-1; the match to TRBD2 covers 9 bases. Losses at the gene ends were 6 bases for V and 6 bases for J; bases not matched to a gene: 3. Per germline, CDR1 MNHEY and CDR2 SMNVEV (reference sequence). The CDR3 has 13 residues. The CDR3 here is CASSLAGTNEQFF. The CDR3 DNA sequence: TGTGCCAGCAGCCTAGCGGGGACCAATGAGCAGTTCTTC.

The CDR3 bases are TGTGCCAGTAGTATAGTAGGACAGGGGTACACTGAAGCTTTCTTT. It translates to CASSIVGQGYTEAFF. The rearrangement links TRBV19 to TRBJ1-1; 9 bases match TRBD1. CDR1 LNHDA and CDR2 SQIVND come from the germline V gene (reference sequence). Trimming removed 1 base from V and 3 bases from J; junction bases left unmatched: 3. This CDR3 is 15 amino acids long. The full variable domain, in which reference TRBV19 and TRBJ1-1 provide the parts outside the CDR3, is DGGITQSPKYLFRKEGQNVTLSCEQNLNHDAMYWYRQDPGQGLRLIYYSQIVNDFQKGDIAEGYSVSREKKESFPLTVTSAQKNPTAFYLCASSIVGQGYTEAFFGQGTRLTVV.

This clone came up a few times. The chain uses TRBV19 and TRBJ2-7, with D possibly being TRBD2 (6 bases). The CDR3 totals 15 residues. Trimming cost V 3 bases and J 0 bases, with 12 bases left between them. Germline V lookup: CDR1 LNHDA, CDR2 SQIVND (reference sequence). The chain's CDR3 is CASSMTPRGSYEQYF. The DNA of the CDR3 is TGTGCCAGTAGTATGACCCCGCGGGGCTCCTACGAGCAGTACTTC.